This T cell receptor (beta chain) emerged from a study of T cells in Graves' hyperthyroidism and ophthalmopathy. Study-wide points: Most thyroid-expanded clonotypes above 0.001 were also found in blood.

Investigators excluded patients with uncontrolled infection, other autoimmune disease, pregnancy or lactation. Amplified TCR beta CDR3 regions derived from RNA transcripts. The primer set for the first-round RT-PCR of the TCR CDR3 was HTBI. Each CDR3 protein gets one entry after TCRdb re-called the multiplex PCR reads with MiXCR. The sample lists some 560,000 distinct CDR3 sequences; approximately 14% were seen once. Comment on this clonotype: Antigen unknown. A read error may explain this, as a much larger clone is one base away.

Germline CDR1 is ENHRY and CDR2 is SYGVKD. The CDR3 is 16 amino acids. The J segment lost 10 bases and the V segment lost 8 bases, leaving 15 bases of the junction unmatched. This clonotype was obtained from a woman in her thirties with Graves' hyperthyroidism. The chain has TRBV10-3 and TRBJ2-1, with TRBD2 identical over 12 bases. The source material was blood. The CDR3 reads CAIGLAGGPSGYEQFF. In nucleotides, the CDR3 is TGTGCCATCGGTCTAGCGGGAGGGCCGTCGGGATACGAGCAGTTCTTC.